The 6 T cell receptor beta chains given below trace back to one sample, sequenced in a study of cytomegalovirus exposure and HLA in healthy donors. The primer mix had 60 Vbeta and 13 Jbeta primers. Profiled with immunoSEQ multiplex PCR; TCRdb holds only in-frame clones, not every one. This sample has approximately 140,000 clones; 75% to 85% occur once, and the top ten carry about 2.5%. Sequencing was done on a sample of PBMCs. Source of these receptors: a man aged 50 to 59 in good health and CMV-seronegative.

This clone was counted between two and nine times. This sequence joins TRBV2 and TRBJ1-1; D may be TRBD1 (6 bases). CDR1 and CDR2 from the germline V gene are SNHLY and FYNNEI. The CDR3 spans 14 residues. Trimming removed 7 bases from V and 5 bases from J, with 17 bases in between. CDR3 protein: CASNDLGAVTEAFF. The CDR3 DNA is TGTGCCAGCAACGACTTGGGGGCGGTAACTGAAGCTTTCTTT.

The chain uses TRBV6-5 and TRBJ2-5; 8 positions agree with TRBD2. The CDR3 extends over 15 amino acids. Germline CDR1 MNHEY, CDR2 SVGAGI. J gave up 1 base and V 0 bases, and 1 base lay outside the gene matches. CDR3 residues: CASSYSGGGQETQYF. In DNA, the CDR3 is TGTGCCAGCAGTTACTCCGGGGGGGGCCAAGAGACCCAGTACTTC.

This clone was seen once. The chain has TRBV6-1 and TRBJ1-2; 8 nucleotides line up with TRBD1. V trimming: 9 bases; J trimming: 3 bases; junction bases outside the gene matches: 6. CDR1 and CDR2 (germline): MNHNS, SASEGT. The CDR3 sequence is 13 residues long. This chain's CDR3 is CASNPGQDYGYTF. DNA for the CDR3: TGTGCCAGTAATCCGGGACAGGACTATGGCTACACCTTC.

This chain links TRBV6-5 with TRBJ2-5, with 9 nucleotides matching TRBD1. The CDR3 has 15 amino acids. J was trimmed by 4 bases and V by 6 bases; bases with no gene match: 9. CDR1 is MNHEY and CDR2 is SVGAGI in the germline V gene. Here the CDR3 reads CASRSTGGKRETQYF. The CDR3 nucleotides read TGTGCCAGCAGAAGTACAGGGGGCAAAAGAGAGACCCAGTACTTC.

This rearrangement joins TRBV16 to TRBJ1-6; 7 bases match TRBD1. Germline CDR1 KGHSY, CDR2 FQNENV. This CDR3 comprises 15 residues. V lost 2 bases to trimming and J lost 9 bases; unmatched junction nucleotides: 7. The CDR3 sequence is CASSQDRAGRSPLHF. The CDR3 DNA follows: TGTGCCAGCAGCCAAGACAGGGCTGGGCGTTCACCCCTCCACTTT.

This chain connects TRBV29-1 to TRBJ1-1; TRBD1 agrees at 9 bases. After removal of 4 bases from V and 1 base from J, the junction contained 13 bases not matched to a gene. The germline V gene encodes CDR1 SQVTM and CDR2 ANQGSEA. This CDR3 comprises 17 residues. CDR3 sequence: CSVGRWGGQGANTEAFF. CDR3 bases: TGCAGCGTTGGCCGTTGGGGGGGACAGGGAGCGAACACTGAAGCTTTCTTT.